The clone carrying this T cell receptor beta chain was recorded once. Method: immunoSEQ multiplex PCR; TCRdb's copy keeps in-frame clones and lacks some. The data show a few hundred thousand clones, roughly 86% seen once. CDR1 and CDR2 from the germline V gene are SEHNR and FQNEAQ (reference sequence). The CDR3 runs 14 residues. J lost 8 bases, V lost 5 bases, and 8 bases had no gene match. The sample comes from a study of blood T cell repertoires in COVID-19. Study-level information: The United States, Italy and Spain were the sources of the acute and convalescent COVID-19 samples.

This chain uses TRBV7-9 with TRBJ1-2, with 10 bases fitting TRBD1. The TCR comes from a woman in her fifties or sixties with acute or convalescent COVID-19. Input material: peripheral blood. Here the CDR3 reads CASSDWDRGRGYTF. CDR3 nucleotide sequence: TGTGCCAGCAGCGATTGGGACAGGGGACGAGGCTACACCTTC. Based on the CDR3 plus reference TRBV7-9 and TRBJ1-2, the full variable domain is DTGVSQNPRHKITKRGQNVTFRCDPISEHNRLYWYRQTLGQGPEFLTYFQNEAQLEKSRLLSDRFSAERPKGSFSTLEIQRTEQGDSAMYLCASSDWDRGRGYTFGSGTRLTVV.